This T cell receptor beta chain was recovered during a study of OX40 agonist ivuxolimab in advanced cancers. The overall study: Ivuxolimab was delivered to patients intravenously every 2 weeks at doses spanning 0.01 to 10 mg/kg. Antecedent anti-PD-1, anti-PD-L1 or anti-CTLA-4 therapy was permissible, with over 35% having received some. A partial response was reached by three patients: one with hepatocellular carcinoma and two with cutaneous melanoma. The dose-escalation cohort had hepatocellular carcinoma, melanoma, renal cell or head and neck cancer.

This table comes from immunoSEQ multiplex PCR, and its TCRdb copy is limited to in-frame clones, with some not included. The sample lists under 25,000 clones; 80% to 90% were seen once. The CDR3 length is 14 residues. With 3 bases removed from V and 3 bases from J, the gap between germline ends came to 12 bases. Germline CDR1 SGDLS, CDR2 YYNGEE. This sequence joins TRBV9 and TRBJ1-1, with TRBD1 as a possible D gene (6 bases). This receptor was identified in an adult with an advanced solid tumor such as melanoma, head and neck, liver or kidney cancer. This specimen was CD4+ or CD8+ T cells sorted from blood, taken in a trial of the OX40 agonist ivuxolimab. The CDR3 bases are TGTGCCAGCAGCGCGGGGGCATGGGACACTGAAGCTTTCTTT. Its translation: CASSAGAWDTEAFF. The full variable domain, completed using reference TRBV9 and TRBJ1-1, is DSGVTQTPKHLITATGQRVTLRCSPRSGDLSVYWYQQSLDQGLQFLIQYYNGEERAKGNILERFSAQQFPDLHSELNLSSLELGDSALYFCASSAGAWDTEAFFGQGTRLTVV.